These T cell receptor beta chains were read from a single sample in a study of T cells in localized non-small cell lung cancer. Repertoires were generated with immunoSEQ multiplex PCR, while TCRdb's copy carries only in-frame clones and drops some. The sample holds tens of thousands of clones; roughly four fifths are singletons and the top ten take roughly 4.5%. The sample here was PBMCs, taken before any cancer treatment. The source of these receptors is a man aged 35-69 years with stage II lung adenocarcinoma. Each CDR3 is given with its conserved first and last residue. Each record gives: V gene, D gene, J gene, clone size, CDR3 DNA, CDR3 protein. A D gene is named only where the DNA matches it firmly. Some rows mark clone size as missing; the rest say once, few, many or name a class of expanded clone.

v_gene: TRBV25-1
d_gene: -
j_gene: TRBJ2-7
abundance: once
CDR3nt: TGTGCCAGCAGTGAATTGGTTGGGGTCTACGAGCAGTACTTC
CDR3aa: CASSELVGVYEQYF

v_gene: TRBV6-1
d_gene: -
j_gene: TRBJ2-1
abundance: -
CDR3nt: TGTGCCAGCAGTGAAGCACTCGGTACCTCCTACAATGAGCAGTTCTTC
CDR3aa: CASSEALGTSYNEQFF

v_gene: TRBV2
d_gene: -
j_gene: TRBJ1-5
abundance: -
CDR3nt: TGTGCCAGCAGTGAAAAGACGGGCGGTCAGCCCCAGCATTTT
CDR3aa: CASSEKTGGQPQHF

v_gene: TRBV9
d_gene: -
j_gene: TRBJ2-1
abundance: -
CDR3nt: TGTGCCAGCAGCGTAGGCAGCGGAGGGGCGAGCTCCTACAATGAGCAGTTCTTC
CDR3aa: CASSVGSGGASSYNEQFF

v_gene: TRBV7-9
d_gene: -
j_gene: TRBJ1-1
abundance: -
CDR3nt: TGTGCCAGCAGCTTATTATCAGATACGATCGGAGGCACTGAAGCTTTCTTT
CDR3aa: CASSLLSDTIGGTEAFF

v_gene: TRBV7-2
d_gene: -
j_gene: TRBJ2-3
abundance: -
CDR3nt: TGTGCCAGCAGCTTAGCTCCGCCCCGGGATTCCAATTTT
CDR3aa: CASSLAPPRDSNF

v_gene: TRBV6-1
d_gene: -
j_gene: TRBJ2-2
abundance: -
CDR3nt: TGTGCCAGCAGACCCCAGAGGCACACCGGGGAGCTGTTTTTT
CDR3aa: CASRPQRHTGELFF

v_gene: TRBV28
d_gene: -
j_gene: TRBJ2-7
abundance: once
CDR3nt: TGTGCCAGCAGTCCCTCCGGGGCTAAAAGCTCCTACGAGCAGTACTTC
CDR3aa: CASSPSGAKSSYEQYF

v_gene: TRBV25-1
d_gene: TRBD1
j_gene: TRBJ2-3
abundance: -
CDR3nt: TGTGCCAGCAGTGAAGGTTGGACAGGGAACACAGATACGCAGTATTTT
CDR3aa: CASSEGWTGNTDTQYF

v_gene: TRBV30
d_gene: -
j_gene: TRBJ2-5
abundance: -
CDR3nt: TGTGCCTGGAGTCCCCTCCAAGAGACCCAGTACTTC
CDR3aa: CAWSPLQETQYF

v_gene: TRBV19
d_gene: -
j_gene: TRBJ2-6
abundance: -
CDR3nt: TGTGCCAGTAGTATGGCCAACGTCCTGACTTTC
CDR3aa: CASSMANVLTF

v_gene: TRBV30
d_gene: -
j_gene: TRBJ1-6
abundance: few
CDR3nt: TGTGCCTGGAAGGACCTTCAGGGCTCCTATAATTCACCCCTCCACTTT
CDR3aa: CAWKDLQGSYNSPLHF

v_gene: TRBV7-8
d_gene: -
j_gene: TRBJ1-1
abundance: -
CDR3nt: TGTGCCAGCAGCTTAGGGGGGACCGGGACGGGCGCTGAAGCTTTCTTT
CDR3aa: CASSLGGTGTGAEAFF

v_gene: TRBV9
d_gene: TRBD2
j_gene: TRBJ2-5
abundance: once
CDR3nt: TGTGCCAGCAGCGTGACTAGCGGGAACATCGAGACCCAGTACTTC
CDR3aa: CASSVTSGNIETQYF

v_gene: TRBV7-8
d_gene: -
j_gene: TRBJ1-5
abundance: -
CDR3nt: TGTGCCAGCAGCTTAGAGTCGCTCGACAGAGCCCAGCATTTT
CDR3aa: CASSLESLDRAQHF

v_gene: TRBV19
d_gene: -
j_gene: TRBJ1-2
abundance: -
CDR3nt: TGTGCCAGTAGTAAAGAGAGGGCTAACTATGGCTACACCTTC
CDR3aa: CASSKERANYGYTF

v_gene: TRBV18
d_gene: TRBD1
j_gene: TRBJ2-7
abundance: -
CDR3nt: TGTGCCAGCTCGACCCAGGGACAGGGACACGAGCAGTACTTC
CDR3aa: CASSTQGQGHEQYF

v_gene: TRBV11-3
d_gene: -
j_gene: TRBJ2-3
abundance: -
CDR3nt: TGTGCCAGCAGCTTAGGGGACAGCACAGATACGCAGTATTTT
CDR3aa: CASSLGDSTDTQYF

v_gene: TRBV7-2
d_gene: TRBD1
j_gene: TRBJ1-5
abundance: -
CDR3nt: TGTGCCAGCAGCGCGGGGACAGGGTATAATCAGCCCCAGCATTTT
CDR3aa: CASSAGTGYNQPQHF

v_gene: TRBV6-1
d_gene: TRBD1
j_gene: TRBJ1-2
abundance: -
CDR3nt: TGTGCCAGCAGGGAAGACAGGGCTGGCTATGGCTACACCTTC
CDR3aa: CASREDRAGYGYTF

v_gene: TRBV29-1
d_gene: -
j_gene: TRBJ2-1
abundance: -
CDR3nt: TGCAGCGTTGGGTTTGCAGGCAATGAGCAGTTCTTC
CDR3aa: CSVGFAGNEQFF

v_gene: TRBV25-1
d_gene: TRBD1
j_gene: TRBJ1-1
abundance: -
CDR3nt: TGTGCCAGCAGGGGCATCCCGGGACAGGGGGTGAACACTGAAGCTTTCTTT
CDR3aa: CASRGIPGQGVNTEAFF

v_gene: TRBV30
d_gene: -
j_gene: TRBJ2-5
abundance: -
CDR3nt: TGTGCCTGGAGTGTCCAGGGAGAGACCCAGTACTTC
CDR3aa: CAWSVQGETQYF

v_gene: TRBV4-2
d_gene: -
j_gene: TRBJ1-3
abundance: many
CDR3nt: TGTGCCAGCAGCCAAGATCCCCCTACCGGAGGGTCTCGAAACACCATATATTTT
CDR3aa: CASSQDPPTGGSRNTIYF

v_gene: TRBV7-9
d_gene: -
j_gene: TRBJ2-7
abundance: once
CDR3nt: TGTGCCAGCAGCTCCCCCCGCAGGGGAGAGTCCTACGAGCAGTACTTC
CDR3aa: CASSSPRRGESYEQYF

v_gene: TRBV7-9
d_gene: -
j_gene: TRBJ1-2
abundance: -
CDR3nt: TGTGCCAGCAGTTCGGACAGCTATGGCTACACCTTC
CDR3aa: CASSSDSYGYTF

v_gene: TRBV7-9
d_gene: -
j_gene: TRBJ2-1
abundance: -
CDR3nt: TGTGCCAGCAGCTTCAGAAATGAGCAGTTCTTC
CDR3aa: CASSFRNEQFF

v_gene: TRBV11-3
d_gene: -
j_gene: TRBJ2-7
abundance: -
CDR3nt: TGTGCCAGCAGCCACGGACAGCCCGAGCAGTACTTC
CDR3aa: CASSHGQPEQYF

v_gene: TRBV6-5
d_gene: -
j_gene: TRBJ2-1
abundance: -
CDR3nt: TGTGCCAGCAGTTACCGCTCGCCCGGGGCCCAGCAGTTCTTC
CDR3aa: CASSYRSPGAQQFF